Given below is one T cell receptor (beta chain) in context. This clone is a singleton in its sample. Its binding antigen is unknown. Per-base qualities were not stored, and no clone one base away is much larger. This record belongs to a study of T cell responses to AZD1222 COVID-19 vaccine (dated by TCRdb to about 2021). Looking at the study overall: AZD1222 recipients whose second dose came at about 4 weeks and those whose second dose came at about 12 weeks were combined into one group, since spike-specific TCR depth and breadth did not differ between the two schedules. Trial participants were enrolled by age into 18-55, 56-69 and 70-plus year subgroups, with 148, 28 and 57 TCR-sequenced participants respectively. TCR sequencing was performed for about 240 trial participants, of whom 207 were given two doses of AZD1222 and approximately 26 were given two doses of MenACWY control vaccine. Study-wide conclusions, independent of this receptor: In the small 56-69-year group, the increase in depth fell short of significance, most likely because of low power. The whole spike protein was spanned by vaccine-associated CD4 TCRs, and dominant responses were seen in regions 160-218 and 743-854. Because no day 14 peak-response samples were available, repertoires were characterized only after the peak T cell response. Only five to seven AZD1222 recipients were SARS-CoV-2 seropositive at baseline, limiting conclusions about previously exposed vaccinees. After two AZD1222 doses, spike-specific TCR breadth and depth were significantly higher than at day 0 and than in MenACWY recipients. Participants were mostly white British and included more females than males, and it was suggested by the authors that clonal diversity may have been underestimated. Epitopes outside the regions mutated in the B.1.351 and B.1.1.7 variants were reportedly recognized by nearly half of the unique spike-specific TCRs.

The CDR3 regions of human TCRbeta chains were analyzed by immunosequencing. As for the original processing: Repertoire TCRs were checked for matches against a reference library of SARS-CoV-2-specific TCRs that had been generated using the MIRA antigen-specificity platform. Breadth was defined as the fraction of unique TCRs that were SARS-CoV-2-associated, and depth was defined as the fraction of total T cells that were SARS-CoV-2-associated. Using the MIRA data, every spike-specific TCR was mapped to the spike region that the TCR reacted to and assigned to either a CD4 or a CD8 class. Log10-transformed breadth and depth values were compared by one-way ANOVA with Sidak's multiple comparisons tests. This is the immuneACCESS table as TCRdb keeps it, with only in-frame sequences that have V and J called. A part of the clones is gone; compared with another copy, unresolved V genes explain less than half, and the rest is unexplained. D and trimming were read from the DNA, whereas the V and J calls and clone size are those reported in that table. Here the sample has 95,000 to 100,000 clones; 90% occur a single time. The top ten clones comprise 1.3% of the sample.

Explained via the paper, the time point label denotes: baseline before first vaccination. The vaccinee samples were drawn from two UK trials, COV001 and COV002, one of which was a single-blind randomized controlled phase 2/3 trial testing AZD1222 (ChAdOx1 nCoV-19) in healthy adults. For TCRbeta chain sequencing, PBMC samples from trial participants were taken at day 0 and at day 28 after the second dose. Between the V and J ends, shortened by 2 bases and 0 bases respectively, the junction contains 25 bases. The CDR3 measures 21 amino acids from cysteine to phenylalanine. Only the CDR3 DNA is retained, 63 bases long and in frame from the first base. Looking up the germline V gene yields CDR1 MDHEN and CDR2 SYDVKM.

This clonotype originated in an adult in good health. The chain is encoded by TRBV28 joined to TRBJ1-4, with no confident D gene call. The sequenced sample was peripheral blood, obtained on day 0 of AZD1222 vaccination. The nucleotide sequence reads as follows: TGTGCCAGCAGTTTAAGGGTCGGTCTTTCGGCGCAACCCGCAACTAATGAAAAACTGTTTTTT. Its protein product is CASSLRVGLSAQPATNEKLFF.